Below, 23 T cell receptor beta chains from the same sample are listed, as sequenced in a study of blood T cell repertoires in COVID-19. Here immunoSEQ multiplex PCR was the method, and the copy in TCRdb shows in-frame clones only, minus some. The repertoire includes fewer than 250,000 clones, over 80% of them detected once, and 2% to 3% sits in the top ten. The sequencing sample was made of peripheral blood. The receptors were gathered from a young man with COVID-19, enrolled during active disease.

The chain recombines TRBV9 with TRBJ1-5; D remains ambiguous. This CDR3 region has 13 residues. Trimming pared 3 bases from V and 0 bases from J, leaving 4 bases between. The germline CDR1 and CDR2 sequences are SGDLS and YYNGEE. The CDR3 loop is CASSANSNQPQHF. Written as DNA, the CDR3 is TGTGCCAGCAGCGCTAATAGCAATCAGCCCCAGCATTTT.

The chain employs TRBV19 and TRBJ1-1, with no clear D. The CDR3 is 13 amino acids. V lost 5 bases, J lost 3 bases, and 10 bases lay in between. Germline assignment: CDR1 LNHDA and CDR2 SQIVND (reference sequence). This chain's CDR3 is CASSPTPHTEAFF. The CDR3 bases are TGTGCCAGTAGTCCAACACCGCACACTGAAGCTTTCTTT.

The chain couples TRBV6-5 to TRBJ1-5, with 8 positions matching TRBD1. The CDR3 runs to 14 residues. Looked up from germline, CDR1 is MNHEY and CDR2 is SVGAGI. V lost 6 bases, J lost 4 bases, and 5 bases stayed unmatched. The CDR3 DNA is TGTGCCAGCAGCTACAGGGGGACGAATCAGCCCCAGCATTTT. It codes for CASSYRGTNQPQHF.

The chain employs TRBV20-1 and TRBJ2-7; TRBD1 agrees at 8 bases. The CDR3 loop spans 13 amino acids. Germline V lookup: CDR1 DFQATT, CDR2 SNEGSKA (reference sequence). The V and J ends lost 3 bases and 6 bases, in that order; junction bases with no gene match: 7. The CDR3 reads CSASQGASREQYF. CDR3 coding DNA: TGCAGTGCTAGTCAGGGGGCCTCACGCGAGCAGTACTTC.

V is TRBV24-1 and J is TRBJ1-2; D perhaps matches TRBD1 (6 bases). The V gene's germline CDR1 is KGHDR and CDR2 SFDVKD. The V end lost 4 bases, the J end lost 7 bases, and 9 bases lay between the germline ends. CDR3 size: 12 residues. The CDR3 region has the DNA TGTGCCACCAGTGACACACAGGGTGGCTACACCTTC. As protein: CATSDTQGGYTF.

The sample holds a few counts of this clone. This chain joins TRBV6-5 and TRBJ1-6, with TRBD1 identical over 7 bases. The CDR3 loop spans 15 amino acids. With 6 bases clipped from V and 7 bases from J, the junction kept 9 bases outside the gene matches. CDR1 is MNHEY, CDR2 SVGAGI, per germline. The DNA for the CDR3 is TGTGCCAGCAGCCCCAGGGACAGCCCCAATTCACCCCTCCACTTT. Translating gives CASSPRDSPNSPLHF.

V is TRBV9 and J is TRBJ1-3, with 7 positions matching TRBD1. CDR3 length: 17 residues. J gave up 0 bases and V 0 bases, and 6 bases lay outside the gene matches. Germline CDR1 SGDLS, CDR2 YYNGEE. The CDR3 here is CASSVGQGLISGNTIYF. The CDR3 DNA reads TGTGCCAGCAGCGTAGGACAGGGACTGATCTCTGGAAACACCATATATTTT.

The rearrangement uses TRBV6-1 and TRBJ2-2; a possible D gene is TRBD2 (6 bases). This CDR3 has 16 amino acids. Trimming pared 4 bases from V and 0 bases from J, leaving 12 bases between. The V gene's germline CDR1 is MNHNS and CDR2 SASEGT. The CDR3 protein is CASSVSAGPNTGELFF. The DNA of the CDR3 is TGTGCCAGCAGTGTCTCGGCGGGACCGAACACCGGGGAGCTGTTTTTT.

CDR3 in amino acids: CASSSRSRRTSGSTDTQYF. For the CDR3, the DNA is TGTGCCAGCAGTTCCCGAAGCCGCCGGACTAGCGGGAGCACAGATACGCAGTATTTT. The chain combines TRBV27 with TRBJ2-3, with TRBD2 identical over 11 bases. The V segment lost 4 bases and the J segment 0 bases; nucleotides outside the gene matches: 12. The CDR3 is 19 amino acids. CDR1 MNHEY and CDR2 SMNVEV come from the germline V gene (reference sequence).

The V and J genes are TRBV4-1 and TRBJ2-7; D may be TRBD2 (5 bases). V lost 1 base and J lost 4, with 20 bases in between. The CDR3 totals 17 residues. CDR1 and CDR2 (germline): MGHRA, YSYEKL. The CDR3 sequence is CASSQGVAGWVGYEQYF. The CDR3 bases are TGCGCCAGCAGCCAAGGAGTGGCGGGCTGGGTTGGTTACGAGCAGTACTTC.

The chain carries TRBV24-1 and TRBJ1-5, with TRBD1 matching over 8 bases. The CDR3 contains 15 residues. The V gene's germline CDR1 is KGHDR and CDR2 SFDVKD. With 4 bases clipped from V and 0 bases from J, the junction kept 1 base outside the gene matches. CDR3: CATSDDRGSNQPQHF. The CDR3 DNA is TGTGCCACCAGTGACGACAGGGGTAGCAATCAGCCCCAGCATTTT.

This chain links TRBV5-5 with TRBJ2-1, with D perhaps TRBD1 (6 bases). V was pared by 6 bases and J by 0 bases, with 13 bases between. The CDR3 contains 15 residues. In germline, CDR1 is SGHKS, CDR2 YYEKEE (reference sequence). CDR3 residues: CASIVDRSSYNEQFF. The CDR3 DNA is TGTGCCAGCATCGTCGACAGGAGCTCCTACAATGAGCAGTTCTTC. The whole variable domain, remainder taken from reference TRBV5-5 and TRBJ2-1, is DAGVTQSPTHLIKTRGQQVTLRCSPISGHKSVSWYQQVLGQGPQFIFQYYEKEERGRGNFPDRFSARQFPNYSSELNVNALLLGDSALYLCASIVDRSSYNEQFFGPGTRLTVL.

This clone was picked up one time. The chain combines TRBV29-1 with TRBJ2-7, with 9 bases matching TRBD1. This CDR3 comprises 13 residues. CDR1 SQVTM and CDR2 ANQGSEA come from the germline V gene. J gave up 2 bases and V 7 bases, and 6 bases lay outside the gene matches. The CDR3 loop is CSARTGAAYEQYF. Here the CDR3 DNA reads TGCAGCGCCAGGACAGGGGCGGCCTACGAGCAGTACTTC.

The chain is built from TRBV12-3 or TRBV12-4 and TRBJ1-2; no reliable D call. V dropped 7 bases and J dropped 4 bases, with 13 bases sitting between them. The CDR3 spans 13 residues. CDR3 DNA sequence: TGTGCCAGCACAGTGAGCCGACTCTATGGCTACACCTTC. Amino acids: CASTVSRLYGYTF.

CDR3 bases: TGTGCCAGCAGTTACCCCCGGACAGGGGGAGACTACGAGCAGTACTTC. Its protein is CASSYPRTGGDYEQYF. The chain combines TRBV6-5 with TRBJ2-7, with 10 nucleotides matching TRBD1. The V gene's germline CDR1 is MNHEY and CDR2 SVGAGI. After removal of 2 bases from V and 3 bases from J, the junction contained 7 bases not matched to a gene. The CDR3 length is 16 residues.

CDR3 in DNA: TGTGCCAGCAGTACCACTAGCGGGGGCGGTGTGGGTCAGCAGTTCTTC. Protein: CASSTTSGGGVGQQFF. V and J are TRBV6-2 or TRBV6-3 and TRBJ2-1, with 11 positions matching TRBD2. J gave up 11 bases and V 5 bases, and 14 bases lay outside the gene matches. Germline V gene sequence: CDR1 MNHEY, CDR2 SVGEGT. The CDR3 runs 16 residues.

J is TRBJ2-1 and V is TRBV11-2, with D tentatively TRBD1 (5 bases). V lost 5 bases, J lost 8 bases, and 13 bases lay in between. This CDR3 contains 13 residues. The germline CDR1 and CDR2 sequences are SGHAT and FQNNGV. CDR3 DNA sequence: TGTGCCAGCAGCGGGGCCTCCCGGGATGAGCAGTTCTTC. It specifies CASSGASRDEQFF.

The chain uses TRBV5-5 and TRBJ2-7, with D possibly being TRBD1 (6 bases). The germline V gene has CDR1 SGHKS and CDR2 YYEKEE (reference sequence). CDR3 length: 14 residues. Deletions cut 4 bases from V and 3 bases from J, with 14 bases between. CDR3 residues: CASSLSDRFYEQYF. CDR3 sequence (DNA): TGTGCCAGCAGCCTCTCGGACAGATTCTACGAGCAGTACTTC.

This clone was seen only once. V gene TRBV7-2 combines with J gene TRBJ2-7; TRBD1 matches 9 bases. Unmatched junction bases numbered 4, after V lost 1 base and J lost 3 bases. Germline V gene sequence: CDR1 SGHTA, CDR2 FQGNSA. This CDR3 has 15 residues. CDR3 nucleotides: TGTGCCAGCAGCTTAGTGACAGGGGGAGGCTACGAGCAGTACTTC. It codes for CASSLVTGGGYEQYF.

The chain combines TRBV4-2 with TRBJ2-7, with TRBD1 matching 8 bases. V lost 4 bases, J lost 2 bases, and 4 bases stayed unmatched. The germline V gene has CDR1 LGHNA and CDR2 YNFKEQ. The CDR3 sequence is 14 residues long. As DNA, the CDR3 is TGTGCCAGCAGCCGGCCGGGACAGGCCTACGAGCAGTACTTC. Amino acid sequence: CASSRPGQAYEQYF.

The chain uses TRBV28 and TRBJ2-7, with D perhaps TRBD1 (6 bases). In germline, CDR1 is MDHEN, CDR2 SYDVKM. Trimming left V 6 bases short and J 2 bases short, with 14 bases between. The CDR3 contains 14 residues. The CDR3 loop reads CASRRLDSAYEQYF. The CDR3 region has the DNA TGTGCCAGCAGACGGTTGGACAGTGCCTACGAGCAGTACTTC. The variable domain in full, completed from reference TRBV28 and TRBJ2-7, reads DVKVTQSSRYLVKRTGEKVFLECVQDMDHENMFWYRQDPGLGLRLIYFSYDVKMKEKGDIPEGYSVSREKKERFSLILESASTNQTSMYLCASRRLDSAYEQYFGPGTRLTVT.

The chain links TRBV7-8 to TRBJ1-1; D possibly corresponds to TRBD1 (6 bases). The germline gives CDR1 SGHVS, CDR2 FQNEAQ. The CDR3 covers 17 residues. The V end was cut by 0 bases, the J end by 4 bases, with 18 bases between. This CDR3 reads CASSLAWAGEYSTEAFF. The CDR3 DNA is TGTGCCAGCAGCTTAGCGTGGGCAGGGGAGTATAGCACTGAAGCTTTCTTT.

The chain joins TRBV10-3 to TRBJ1-2; no definite D call. V was cut by 4 bases and J by 5 bases, with 5 bases left in between. CDR3 length equals 11 residues. Germline V gene data show CDR1 as ENHRY and CDR2 as SYGVKD. The CDR3 nucleotides are TGTGCCATCAGTGGGGAGTATGGCTACACCTTC. Translated: CAISGEYGYTF.